The rows below give T cell receptor beta chains drawn from one sample of a study of cytomegalovirus exposure and HLA in healthy donors. Using immunoSEQ multiplex PCR, the repertoire was profiled, and TCRdb retains in-frame clones only, with some absent. The sample holds more than 200,000 clones, around 85% seen once. The sample taken for sequencing was PBMCs. All receptors come from a human donor in good health. Both conserved end residues are part of each CDR3. Each record gives: clone size, D gene, J gene, V gene, CDR3 DNA, CDR3 protein. The D gene is left open where the match is weak. Not every row has a clone size; where given, it reads once, few, many or a size class.

abundance: NA; d_gene: TRBD2; j_gene: TRBJ2-1; v_gene: TRBV29-1; CDR3nt: TGCAGCGTTGAGGGTTTAGCGGGGTCCTACAATGAGCAGTTCTTC; CDR3aa: CSVEGLAGSYNEQFF
abundance: NA; d_gene: NA; j_gene: TRBJ2-1; v_gene: TRBV29-1; CDR3nt: TGCAGCGTTGGCGGGGCAGGCCTCAGTGAGCAGTTCTTC; CDR3aa: CSVGGAGLSEQFF
abundance: NA; d_gene: TRBD2; j_gene: TRBJ2-1; v_gene: TRBV19; CDR3nt: TGTGCCAGTAGTTCCCTAGCGGGCGGGAATGAGCAGTTCTTC; CDR3aa: CASSSLAGGNEQFF
abundance: NA; d_gene: TRBD2; j_gene: TRBJ2-1; v_gene: TRBV7-8; CDR3nt: TGTGCCAGCAGCAGCGGACTAGCGTTGAAGCAGTTCTTC; CDR3aa: CASSSGLALKQFF
abundance: NA; d_gene: TRBD2; j_gene: TRBJ2-4; v_gene: TRBV7-2; CDR3nt: TGTGCCAGCAGCCAAGGGGGACTAGCGGGATGGTTAGCCAAAAACATTCAGTACTTC; CDR3aa: CASSQGGLAGWLAKNIQYF
abundance: NA; d_gene: TRBD1; j_gene: TRBJ1-2; v_gene: TRBV5-3; CDR3nt: TGTGCCAGAAGCCACGGACAGGGCCACTATGGCTACACCTTC; CDR3aa: CARSHGQGHYGYTF
abundance: once; d_gene: NA; j_gene: TRBJ2-7; v_gene: TRBV5-5; CDR3nt: TGTGCCAGCAGCCCAGGGGTCGAGCAGTACTTC; CDR3aa: CASSPGVEQYF
abundance: NA; d_gene: NA; j_gene: TRBJ1-3; v_gene: TRBV30; CDR3nt: TGTGCCTGGAGTCCAGGAAACACCATATATTTT; CDR3aa: CAWSPGNTIYF
abundance: NA; d_gene: NA; j_gene: TRBJ2-7; v_gene: TRBV5-1; CDR3nt: TGCGCCAGCAGCTCGCGGGACAGCTTATCTTCCTACGAGCAGTACTTC; CDR3aa: CASSSRDSLSSYEQYF
abundance: NA; d_gene: NA; j_gene: TRBJ1-2; v_gene: TRBV6-5; CDR3nt: TGTGCCAGCAGTTACCGGCCAGGGCCGGTCTATGGCTACACCTTC; CDR3aa: CASSYRPGPVYGYTF
abundance: NA; d_gene: NA; j_gene: TRBJ2-5; v_gene: TRBV5-1; CDR3nt: TGCGCCAGCAGCTTGCTCGAACAGGGCCCCACCTCGGAGCAGTACTTC; CDR3aa: CASSLLEQGPTSEQYF
abundance: NA; d_gene: TRBD1; j_gene: TRBJ1-4; v_gene: TRBV7-9; CDR3nt: TGTGCCAGCAGCTTAGTGTCAGGGGGCAGGGAAAAACTGTTTTTT; CDR3aa: CASSLVSGGREKLFF
abundance: few; d_gene: NA; j_gene: TRBJ2-7; v_gene: TRBV5-1; CDR3nt: TGCGCCAGCAGCCCAGAAGCTAGTTTTGGCGAGCAGTACTTC; CDR3aa: CASSPEASFGEQYF
abundance: NA; d_gene: TRBD2; j_gene: TRBJ2-2; v_gene: TRBV5-1; CDR3nt: TGCGCCACCCGCAGCGGGAGCACCGGGGAGCTGTTTTTT; CDR3aa: CATRSGSTGELFF
abundance: NA; d_gene: NA; j_gene: TRBJ2-1; v_gene: TRBV5-5; CDR3nt: TGTGCCAGCAGCTTGAGGTTCGCGGGGACCTCCTACAATGAGCAGTTCTTC; CDR3aa: CASSLRFAGTSYNEQFF
abundance: NA; d_gene: NA; j_gene: TRBJ1-5; v_gene: TRBV6-1; CDR3nt: TGTGCCAGCAGTGCTTACAGTCGTAGCAATCAGCCCCAGCATTTT; CDR3aa: CASSAYSRSNQPQHF
abundance: NA; d_gene: TRBD2; j_gene: TRBJ2-1; v_gene: TRBV28; CDR3nt: TGTGCCAGCAGGACTAGCGGGGGTTCCTACAATGAGCAGTTCTTC; CDR3aa: CASRTSGGSYNEQFF
abundance: NA; d_gene: TRBD2; j_gene: TRBJ2-3; v_gene: TRBV15; CDR3nt: TGTGCCACCAGCAGGACCGGGACTAGCGGGAGGGCCCTTACAGATACGCAGTATTTT; CDR3aa: CATSRTGTSGRALTDTQYF
abundance: NA; d_gene: NA; j_gene: TRBJ1-5; v_gene: TRBV6-1; CDR3nt: TGTGCCAGCAGTCTACAGGGCCTTCACCAGCCCCAGCATTTT; CDR3aa: CASSLQGLHQPQHF
abundance: NA; d_gene: TRBD1; j_gene: TRBJ1-1; v_gene: TRBV18; CDR3nt: TGTGCCAGCTCACCAGGACAGGGGAGTACAGCTTTCTTT; CDR3aa: CASSPGQGSTAFF
abundance: NA; d_gene: TRBD2; j_gene: TRBJ2-3; v_gene: TRBV7-8; CDR3nt: TGTGCCAGCAGCTTGGGGGGGTCAGATACGCAGTATTTT; CDR3aa: CASSLGGSDTQYF
abundance: NA; d_gene: TRBD2; j_gene: TRBJ2-1; v_gene: TRBV19; CDR3nt: TGTGCCAGTACGCTAGCGGCCGGCAATGAGCAGTTCTTC; CDR3aa: CASTLAAGNEQFF
abundance: NA; d_gene: TRBD2; j_gene: TRBJ2-4; v_gene: TRBV19; CDR3nt: TGTGCCAGTAGTAGCGGACTAGCGGGAGGATTAGCCAAAAACATTCAGTACTTC; CDR3aa: CASSSGLAGGLAKNIQYF
abundance: NA; d_gene: TRBD2; j_gene: TRBJ2-5; v_gene: TRBV2; CDR3nt: TGTGCCAGCAGCCGCGCCCTCCTAGCGGAAGAGACCCAGTACTTC; CDR3aa: CASSRALLAEETQYF
abundance: NA; d_gene: NA; j_gene: TRBJ2-2; v_gene: TRBV2; CDR3nt: TGTGCCAGCAGCCCAGACAGGCACACCGGGGAGCTGTTTTTT; CDR3aa: CASSPDRHTGELFF
abundance: NA; d_gene: NA; j_gene: TRBJ2-3; v_gene: TRBV7-2; CDR3nt: TGTGCCAGCAGCTTAGGGGGACTCACAGATACGCAGTATTTT; CDR3aa: CASSLGGLTDTQYF
abundance: NA; d_gene: NA; j_gene: TRBJ2-2; v_gene: TRBV5-4; CDR3nt: TGTGCCAGCAGGGCAGGGTTTAACACCGGGGAGCTGTTTTTT; CDR3aa: CASRAGFNTGELFF
abundance: once; d_gene: TRBD1; j_gene: TRBJ2-7; v_gene: TRBV6-6; CDR3nt: TGTGCCAGCAGTCAGGCCGGGACAGTCCGGCAGGACGGACAGTACTTC; CDR3aa: CASSQAGTVRQDGQYF
abundance: NA; d_gene: NA; j_gene: TRBJ2-2; v_gene: TRBV23-1; CDR3nt: TGCGCCAGCAGTCAATCAGCGGTTGCGGCCGGGGAGCTGTTTTTT; CDR3aa: CASSQSAVAAGELFF
abundance: NA; d_gene: TRBD1; j_gene: TRBJ2-3; v_gene: TRBV7-2; CDR3nt: TGTGCCAGCAGCTCACAGGGGCTCGGCACAGATACGCAGTATTTT; CDR3aa: CASSSQGLGTDTQYF
abundance: once; d_gene: TRBD2; j_gene: TRBJ2-1; v_gene: TRBV27; CDR3nt: TGTGCCAGCAGTCAGGGACTAGCGGGAGCCGGTGAGCAGTTCTTC; CDR3aa: CASSQGLAGAGEQFF
abundance: NA; d_gene: TRBD1; j_gene: TRBJ2-1; v_gene: TRBV11-1; CDR3nt: TGTGCCAGCAAAAACAGGGGCCTCAATGAGCAGTTCTTC; CDR3aa: CASKNRGLNEQFF